The 12 T cell receptor beta chains reported below all come from one sample, sequenced in a study of CD8 T cells in Susac syndrome. Random hexamers were used to reverse transcribe roughly 0.45 to 1 ug of RNA. Via MiXCR, TCRdb re-called the immunoSEQ multiplex PCR reads, giving one row per CDR3 protein. The table includes some 140,000 distinct CDR3 sequences, around 90% detected once. Material: CD8+ T cells from PBMCs. Receptors originate from a human donor with multiple sclerosis.

This clonotype was seen only a few times. The J gene is TRBJ2-7, the V gene TRBV27; 7 nucleotides agree with TRBD1. Germline V gene lookup returns CDR1 MNHEY and CDR2 SMNVEV (reference sequence). The junction had 0 bases not matched to a gene; V was cut back by 1 base and J by 3 bases. This CDR3 spans 13 amino acids. CDR3: CASSLWTGYEQYF. The CDR3 coding sequence is TGTGCCAGCAGTTTATGGACAGGCTACGAGCAGTACTTC.

The chain employs TRBV7-8 and TRBJ1-1; D gene unclear. CDR3 length: 13 residues. V was cut by 4 bases and J by 5 bases, with 11 bases left in between. The germline gives CDR1 SGHVS, CDR2 FQNEAQ. The CDR3 nucleotides read TGTGCCAGCAGCTCAGTTCTATGGACTGAAGCTTTCTTT. Translation gives CASSSVLWTEAFF. The variable domain in full, completed from reference TRBV7-8 and TRBJ1-1, reads GAGVSQSPRYKVAKRGQDVALRCDPISGHVSLFWYQQALGQGPEFLTYFQNEAQLDKSGLPSDRFFAERPEGSVSTLKIQRTQQEDSAVYLCASSSVLWTEAFFGQGTRLTVV.

V gene TRBV7-9 combines with J gene TRBJ2-1, with 12 positions matching TRBD2. The germline gives CDR1 SEHNR, CDR2 FQNEAQ (reference sequence). The CDR3 length is 19 residues. V shed 2 bases, J shed 6 bases, and the junction held 14 bases outside the gene matches. CDR3 sequence reads: CASSLSLPSGRVTGNEQFF. The CDR3 DNA reads TGTGCCAGCAGCTTAAGCCTTCCTAGCGGGAGGGTTACAGGCAATGAGCAGTTCTTC.

The genes are TRBV7-9 and TRBJ2-3; D call uncertain. The CDR3 length is 15 residues. V lost 6 bases, J lost 8 bases, and 21 bases lay in between. Germline lookup yields CDR1 SEHNR and CDR2 FQNEAQ (reference sequence). The CDR3 DNA reads TGTGCCAGCAGGCCAGCGATTATCTCGTCGGGTACGCAGTATTTT. This codes for CASRPAIISSGTQYF.

This clonotype occurred a few times. Here the CDR3 DNA reads TGTGCCAGCAGTCCGCGGAATTTCCAGGATACGCAGTATTTT. This gives the protein CASSPRNFQDTQYF. This chain joins TRBV27 and TRBJ2-3; D is uncertain. Germline CDR1 is MNHEY and CDR2 is SMNVEV (reference sequence). The CDR3 runs 14 residues. Trimming removed 5 bases from V and 6 bases from J, with 15 bases in between.

This chain joins TRBV7-7 and TRBJ2-5; 7 nucleotides align to TRBD2. Per germline, CDR1 SSHAT and CDR2 FNYEAQ (reference sequence). This CDR3 region has 13 residues. V was pared by 3 bases and J by 3 bases, with 1 base of the junction left unmatched. CDR3 in DNA: TGTGCCAGCAGCTTTCGGGAGGAAGAGACCCAGTACTTC. Encoded protein: CASSFREEETQYF.

The chain employs TRBV7-9 and TRBJ2-5, with TRBD2 identical over 8 bases. This CDR3 has 14 residues. Unmatched junction bases numbered 4, after V lost 4 bases and J lost 3 bases. Germline CDR1 is SEHNR and CDR2 is FQNEAQ (reference sequence). Here the CDR3 reads CASSWSAGEETQYF. DNA of the CDR3: TGTGCCAGCAGCTGGTCAGCGGGAGAAGAGACCCAGTACTTC.

The chain couples TRBV5-6 to TRBJ1-1; D gene ambiguous. Germline V gene sequence: CDR1 SGHDT, CDR2 YYEEEE. Between the trimmed V and J ends, which lost 4 bases and 0 bases, there was a span of 13 bases. CDR3 length: 15 amino acids. DNA of the CDR3: TGTGCCAGCAGCGATTGGACCTCCATGAACACTGAAGCTTTCTTT. This sequence encodes CASSDWTSMNTEAFF.

This chain joins TRBV28 and TRBJ2-7; tentatively, D is TRBD1 (5 bases). Germline V gene lookup returns CDR1 MDHEN and CDR2 SYDVKM. The CDR3 totals 14 residues. The V gene lost 3 bases and the J gene lost 1 base, with 10 bases spanning the gap. The CDR3 sequence is CASSLAGRSYEQYF. CDR3 DNA sequence: TGTGCCAGCAGTTTGGCAGGGCGATCCTACGAGCAGTACTTC.

The CDR3 here is CASSRGGEQYF. The CDR3 DNA sequence: TGTGCCAGCTCCCGAGGGGGGGAGCAGTACTTC. The chain joins TRBV7-8 to TRBJ2-7; D tentatively reads TRBD1 or TRBD2 (6 bases each). The V and J ends lost 8 bases and 7 bases respectively, with 12 bases between them. This CDR3 is built from 11 residues. Germline CDR1 reads SGHVS; CDR2 reads FQNEAQ.

The rearrangement uses TRBV14 and TRBJ2-5, with TRBD1 as a possible D gene (6 bases). The V gene lost 2 bases and the J gene lost 5 bases, with 15 bases spanning the gap. Germline CDR1 reads SGHDN; CDR2 reads FVKESK. The CDR3 contains 15 residues. Here the CDR3 DNA reads TGTGCCAGCAGCCAAAGCAGGGGCAGGGCGGAGACCCAGTACTTC. This translates into CASSQSRGRAETQYF.

This clonotype was detected only a few times. V and J are TRBV28 and TRBJ1-2; D is unclear. This CDR3 region has 12 residues. V was pared by 5 bases and J by 3 bases, with 7 bases between. Per the germline V gene, CDR1 is MDHEN and CDR2 is SYDVKM. CDR3 protein: CASSKGYYGYTF. The DNA of the CDR3 is TGTGCCAGCAGTAAGGGCTACTATGGCTACACCTTC.